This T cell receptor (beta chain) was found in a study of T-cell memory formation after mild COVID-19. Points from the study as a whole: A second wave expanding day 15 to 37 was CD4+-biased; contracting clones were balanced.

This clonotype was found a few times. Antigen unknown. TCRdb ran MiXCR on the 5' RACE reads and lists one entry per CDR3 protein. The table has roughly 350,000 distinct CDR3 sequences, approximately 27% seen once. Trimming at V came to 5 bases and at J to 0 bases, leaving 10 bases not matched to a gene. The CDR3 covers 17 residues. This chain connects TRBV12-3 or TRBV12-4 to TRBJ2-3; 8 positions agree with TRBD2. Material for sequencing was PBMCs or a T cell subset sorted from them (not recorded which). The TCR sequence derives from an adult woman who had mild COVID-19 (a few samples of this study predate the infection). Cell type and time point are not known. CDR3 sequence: CASSPEGLAASTDTQYF. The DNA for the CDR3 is TGTGCCAGCAGTCCGGAAGGACTAGCAGCTAGCACAGATACGCAGTATTTT.